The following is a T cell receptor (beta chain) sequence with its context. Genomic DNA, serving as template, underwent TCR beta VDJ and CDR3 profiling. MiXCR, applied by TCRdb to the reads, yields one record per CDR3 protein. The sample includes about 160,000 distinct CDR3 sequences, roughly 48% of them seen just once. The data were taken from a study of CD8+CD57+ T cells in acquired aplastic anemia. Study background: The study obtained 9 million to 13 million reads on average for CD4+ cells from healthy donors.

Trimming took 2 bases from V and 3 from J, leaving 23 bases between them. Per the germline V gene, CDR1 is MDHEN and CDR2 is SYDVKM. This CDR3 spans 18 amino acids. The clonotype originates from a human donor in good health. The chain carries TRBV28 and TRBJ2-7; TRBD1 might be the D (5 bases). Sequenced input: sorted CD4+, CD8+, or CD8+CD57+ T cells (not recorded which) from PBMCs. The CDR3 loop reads CASSLRFGAGSLHYEQYF. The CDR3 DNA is TGTGCCAGCAGTTTACGGTTTGGGGCAGGCTCTCTCCACTACGAGCAGTACTTC.